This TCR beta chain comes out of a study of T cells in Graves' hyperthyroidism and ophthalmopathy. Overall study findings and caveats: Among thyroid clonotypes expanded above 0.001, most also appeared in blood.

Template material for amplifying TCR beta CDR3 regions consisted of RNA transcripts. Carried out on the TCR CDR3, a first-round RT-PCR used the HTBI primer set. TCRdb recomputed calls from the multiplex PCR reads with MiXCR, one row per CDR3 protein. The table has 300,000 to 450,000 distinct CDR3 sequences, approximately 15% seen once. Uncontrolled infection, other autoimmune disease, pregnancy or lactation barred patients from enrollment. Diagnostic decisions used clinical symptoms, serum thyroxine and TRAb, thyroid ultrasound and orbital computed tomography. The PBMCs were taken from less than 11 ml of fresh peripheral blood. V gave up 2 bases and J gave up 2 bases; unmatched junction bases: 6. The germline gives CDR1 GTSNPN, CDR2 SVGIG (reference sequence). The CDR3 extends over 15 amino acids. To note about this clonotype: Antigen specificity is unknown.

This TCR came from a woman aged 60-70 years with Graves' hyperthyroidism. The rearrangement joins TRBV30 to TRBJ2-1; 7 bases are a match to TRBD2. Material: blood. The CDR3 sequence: CAWSQGLEPYNEQFF. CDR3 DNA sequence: TGTGCCTGGAGTCAAGGACTAGAACCCTACAATGAGCAGTTCTTC.